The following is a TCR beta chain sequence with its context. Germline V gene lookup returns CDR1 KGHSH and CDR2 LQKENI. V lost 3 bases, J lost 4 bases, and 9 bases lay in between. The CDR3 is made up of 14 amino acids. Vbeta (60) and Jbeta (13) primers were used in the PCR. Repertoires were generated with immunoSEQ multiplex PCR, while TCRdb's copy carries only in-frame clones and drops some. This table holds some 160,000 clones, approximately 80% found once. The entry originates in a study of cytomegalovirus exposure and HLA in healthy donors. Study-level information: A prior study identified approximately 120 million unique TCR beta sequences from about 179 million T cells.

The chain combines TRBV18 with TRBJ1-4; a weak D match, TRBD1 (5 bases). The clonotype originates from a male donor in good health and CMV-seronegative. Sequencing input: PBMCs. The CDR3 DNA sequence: TGTGCCAGCTCACCGACAGCTAATAATGAAAAACTGTTTTTT. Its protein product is CASSPTANNEKLFF.